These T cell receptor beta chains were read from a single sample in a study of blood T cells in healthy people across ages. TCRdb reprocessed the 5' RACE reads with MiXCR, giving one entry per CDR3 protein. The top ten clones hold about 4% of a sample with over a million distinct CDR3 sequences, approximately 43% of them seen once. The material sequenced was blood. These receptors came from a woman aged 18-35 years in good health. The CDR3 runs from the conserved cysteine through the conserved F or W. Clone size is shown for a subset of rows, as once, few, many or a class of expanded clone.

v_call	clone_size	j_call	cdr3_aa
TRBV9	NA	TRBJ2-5	CASSTSISRQYF
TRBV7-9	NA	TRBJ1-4	CASSPGQGDSEKLFF
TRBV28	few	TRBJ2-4	CASGDEQYF
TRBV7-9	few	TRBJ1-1	CASSLDAVLINTEAFF
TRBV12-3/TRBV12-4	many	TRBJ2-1	CASSLVPSGSYNEQFF
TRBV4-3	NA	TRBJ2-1	CASSQEGVILYNEQFF
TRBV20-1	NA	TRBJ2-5	CSARADSLLETQYF
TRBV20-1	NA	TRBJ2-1	CSARARVEEQFF
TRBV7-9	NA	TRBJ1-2	CASSRDGTGTYGYTF
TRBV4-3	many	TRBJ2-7	CASSQEQGSYEQYF
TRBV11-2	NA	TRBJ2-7	CASSLDGSGSTYEQYF
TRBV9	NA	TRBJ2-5	CASSVAPIETQYF
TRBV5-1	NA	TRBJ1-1	CASSLGTGDNTEAFF
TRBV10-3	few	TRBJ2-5	CAISEGGSGETQYF
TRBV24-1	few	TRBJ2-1	CATSFDEQFF
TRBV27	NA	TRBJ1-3	CASSSVNSGNTIYF
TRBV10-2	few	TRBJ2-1	CASSEFASGRGNEQFF
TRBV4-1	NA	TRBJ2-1	CASSQERQTQYNEQFF
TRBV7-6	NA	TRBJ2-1	CASSLGTGLYSYNEQFF
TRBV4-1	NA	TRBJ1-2	CASSLLSGQPSRYTF
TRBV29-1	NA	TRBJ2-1	CSVGTRGNEQFF
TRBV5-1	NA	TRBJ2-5	CASSFSDPADETQYF
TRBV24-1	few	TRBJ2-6	CAIEPAPLAGANVLTF
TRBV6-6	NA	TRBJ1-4	CASSRPGGGGEKLFF
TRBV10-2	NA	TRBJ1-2	CASSELVWQNYGYTF
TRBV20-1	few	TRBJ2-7	CSARGLPGRPSYEQYF
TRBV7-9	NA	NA	CASSLVAAGQETQYF
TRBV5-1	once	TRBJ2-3	CASSFRDGSSTDTQYF
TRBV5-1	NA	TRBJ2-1	CASSPRTSGSLNEQFF
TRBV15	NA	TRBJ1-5	CATDREYSNQPQHF
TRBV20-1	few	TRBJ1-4	CSAQGQGIATNEKLFF
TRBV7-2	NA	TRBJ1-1	CASRFLQGVGAEAFF
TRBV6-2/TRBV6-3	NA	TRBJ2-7	CASSTGRMYEQYF
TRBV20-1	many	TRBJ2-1	CSVIVGGSYNEQFF
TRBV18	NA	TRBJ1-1	CASSPTGVRTEAFF
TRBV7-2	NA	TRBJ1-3	CASSLVFGPGNNIYF